Below, 7 T cell receptor beta chains from the same sample are listed, as sequenced in a study of response to subunit inactivated influenza vaccine. Via MiXCR, TCRdb re-called the RT-PCR reads, giving one row per CDR3 protein. The sample includes around 540,000 distinct CDR3 sequences, about 10% of them seen just once. The sequencing used PBMCs from blood, collected on the day of vaccination. These receptor sequences come from a man aged 50 to 60 who received an inactivated influenza vaccine.

V gene TRBV12-3 or TRBV12-4 combines with J gene TRBJ1-1; TRBD1 aligns across 7 bases. V gave up 6 bases and J gave up 0 bases; unmatched junction bases: 10. This CDR3 has 16 residues. Written as DNA, the CDR3 is TGTGCCAGCAGCCAGGGTGGAGGGGGCATGAACACTGAAGCTTTCTTT. It is translated as CASSQGGGGMNTEAFF.

This clonotype was observed a handful of times. The chain recombines TRBV7-2 with TRBJ2-7; 8 bases map to TRBD2. The CDR3 runs 16 residues. V lost 1 base, J lost 4 bases, and 9 bases stayed unmatched. CDR1 and CDR2 (germline): SGHTA, FQGNSA. DNA of the CDR3: TGTGCCAGCAGCTTAGTTTTTAGCGGGACCGGGTACGAGCAGTACTTC. The encoded protein is CASSLVFSGTGYEQYF.

This clonotype came up many times. The chain combines TRBV7-9 with TRBJ2-1; 8 positions match TRBD1. Per germline, CDR1 SEHNR and CDR2 FQNEAQ (reference sequence). This CDR3 is 16 amino acids long. The V and J ends lost 4 bases and 1 base, in that order; junction bases with no gene match: 6. The CDR3 sequence is CASSSIQGVSYNEQFF. The CDR3 DNA reads as TGTGCCAGCAGCTCGATACAGGGGGTATCCTACAATGAGCAGTTCTTC.

The table lists this clonotype with a few counts. The chain uses TRBV12-5 and TRBJ2-2; no reliable D call. The CDR3 has 13 residues. Between the trimmed V and J ends, which lost 5 bases and 6 bases, there was a span of 10 bases. CDR1 is LGHNT and CDR2 is FRNRAP in the germline V gene. The CDR3 sequence is CASGNRVPGELFF. CDR3 nucleotide sequence: TGTGCTAGTGGTAATAGGGTACCCGGGGAGCTGTTTTTT.

This clonotype was seen repeatedly, ten times or more. This chain uses TRBV14 with TRBJ2-7, with TRBD1 as a possible D gene (5 bases). The CDR3 totals 15 residues. The V end lost 0 bases, the J end lost 0 bases, and 9 bases lay between the germline ends. Germline V CDR1 and CDR2: SGHDN, FVKESK. The chain's CDR3 is CASSQETGVSYEQYF. In DNA, the CDR3 is TGTGCCAGCAGCCAAGAAACAGGTGTCTCCTACGAGCAGTACTTC.

This clonotype appeared many times. J is TRBJ2-3 and V is TRBV29-1; D is unresolved. Trimming removed 7 bases from V and 4 bases from J, with 21 bases in between. CDR3 length: 15 residues. Germline CDR1 is SQVTM and CDR2 is ANQGSEA. The CDR3 DNA reads as TGCAGCGCAAACGGCGGCGCAAGGGCCTCAGATACGCAGTATTTT. Encoded protein: CSANGGARASDTQYF.

V gene TRBV4-3 combines with J gene TRBJ1-5; no definite D call. V lost 2 bases and J 4 bases, leaving 9 bases between the germline ends. CDR1 and CDR2 (germline): LGHNA, YSLEER. CDR3 length equals 14 residues. The CDR3 loop is CASSQSAENQPQHF. DNA for the CDR3: TGCGCCAGCAGCCAATCGGCCGAAAATCAGCCCCAGCATTTT.